These 11 T cell receptor beta chains were all obtained from the same sample, sequenced in a study of shared clonotypes between healthy human individuals. This table comes from immunoSEQ multiplex PCR, and its TCRdb copy is limited to in-frame clones, with some not included. Seen here are around 940,000 clones, less than 85% observed once, and the top ten hold about 1.5%. Sequenced input: memory CD4+ T cells sorted from blood. Subset: CD45RA-negative fraction. All receptors come from a man between 18 and 35 years old in good health.

This clone was detected only a few times. The genes are TRBV19 and TRBJ1-1; the match to TRBD1 covers 10 bases. The CDR3 has 13 residues. V dropped 6 bases and J dropped 8; count of bases not matched to a gene: 6. Germline CDR1 LNHDA, CDR2 SQIVND (reference sequence). This CDR3 is CASREDRGNEAFF. The CDR3 DNA reads TGTGCCAGTAGGGAGGACAGGGGGAACGAAGCTTTCTTT.

This clone was found once. V is TRBV6-5 and J is TRBJ2-3, with TRBD1 matching over 11 bases. The CDR3 loop spans 15 amino acids. The germline V gene encodes CDR1 MNHEY and CDR2 SVGAGI. V lost 2 bases and J lost 12; bases outside the gene matches: 10. CDR3: CASSYAGTGGGVQYF. CDR3 sequence (DNA): TGTGCCAGCAGTTACGCCGGGACAGGGGGAGGGGTTCAGTATTTT.

This clone showed up just a few times. The rearrangement joins TRBV30 to TRBJ1-1, with no clear D. Between the trimmed V and J ends, which lost 5 bases and 1 base, there was a span of 11 bases. Germline V CDR1 and CDR2: GTSNPN, SVGIG (reference sequence). CDR3 size: 13 residues. In nucleotides, the CDR3 is TGTGCCTGGGTATCACAGTGGAACACTGAAGCTTTCTTT. Amino acids: CAWVSQWNTEAFF.

The chain is built from TRBV6-5 and TRBJ1-3; D gene uncertain. Germline V gene lookup returns CDR1 MNHEY and CDR2 SVGAGI. The CDR3 has 15 residues. V lost 0 bases and J 5 bases, leaving 11 bases between the germline ends. The CDR3 here is CASSYSERERNTIYF. In DNA, the CDR3 is TGTGCCAGCAGTTACTCGGAGAGGGAACGAAACACCATATATTTT.

This clone has a handful of counts. The chain couples TRBV30 to TRBJ2-3; D is possibly TRBD2 (7 bases). From germline, CDR1 is GTSNPN and CDR2 SVGIG (reference sequence). CDR3 size: 12 residues. The germline V and J ends were trimmed by 8 bases and 6 bases, with 15 bases remaining between them. In nucleotides, the CDR3 is TGTGCCGTAGAGGGGGGGCGGGATACGCAGTATTTT. Residues: CAVEGGRDTQYF.

The chain carries TRBV5-6 and TRBJ2-5; a weak D match, TRBD1 (5 bases). Germline assignment: CDR1 SGHDT and CDR2 YYEEEE. Trimming left V 1 base short and J 4 bases short, with 14 bases between. The CDR3 is 15 residues long. The CDR3 protein is CASSLPAGKGETQYF. The CDR3 coding sequence is TGTGCCAGCAGCTTGCCGGCAGGGAAGGGAGAGACCCAGTACTTC.

The gene calls are TRBV7-3 and TRBJ2-5, with no clear D. This CDR3 has 13 residues. The germline V gene encodes CDR1 SGHTA and CDR2 FQGTGA. The V and J ends lost 2 bases and 3 bases respectively, with 7 bases between them. The CDR3 DNA reads TGTGCCAGCAGCTTAGGGCAGAAAGAGACCCAGTACTTC. This sequence encodes CASSLGQKETQYF.

V usage is TRBV14 and J usage is TRBJ2-5; D gene ambiguous. V was clipped by 0 bases and J by 2 bases, with 16 bases between them. From germline, CDR1 is SGHDN and CDR2 FVKESK. The CDR3 loop spans 17 amino acids. In nucleotides, the CDR3 is TGTGCCAGCAGCCAAGATCGGAAGGGTTTACGGCAAGAGACCCAGTACTTC. Protein: CASSQDRKGLRQETQYF.

This chain's CDR3 is CATGDPWEKLFF. As DNA, the CDR3 is TGTGCCACCGGGGACCCCTGGGAAAAACTGTTTTTT. The J gene is TRBJ1-4, the V gene TRBV6-6, with D maybe TRBD1 (5 bases). Germline values: CDR1 MNHNY, CDR2 SVGAGI (reference sequence). V lost 10 bases, J lost 8 bases, and 14 bases lay in between. There are 12 residues in the CDR3.

The rearrangement uses TRBV5-1 and TRBJ2-3, with D perhaps TRBD2 (7 bases). Germline CDR1 and CDR2: SGHRS and YFSETQ. Trimming shortened V by 0 bases and J by 4 bases, and 12 bases separated the two germline ends. The CDR3 length is 15 residues. CDR3 nucleotide sequence: TGCGCCAGCAGCTTGGGTCGGGGGGCCGCAGATACGCAGTATTTT. Protein: CASSLGRGAADTQYF.

The CDR3 nucleotides are TGTGCCAGCAGCTTAATCAGGGGCCACATGAACACTGAAGCTTTCTTT. This sequence encodes CASSLIRGHMNTEAFF. The chain couples TRBV7-8 to TRBJ1-1; tentatively, D is TRBD1 (6 bases). V lost 2 bases and J lost 0, with 13 bases in between. The CDR3 extends over 16 amino acids. From germline, CDR1 is SGHVS and CDR2 FQNEAQ.